Following are 26 T cell receptor beta chains from one sample sequenced in a study of OX40 agonist ivuxolimab in advanced cancers. Here immunoSEQ multiplex PCR was the method, and the copy in TCRdb shows in-frame clones only, minus some. The sample carries tens of thousands of clones, more than 75% recorded once. The material was CD4+ or CD8+ T cells sorted from blood, obtained in a trial of the OX40 agonist ivuxolimab. All receptors derive from an adult with an advanced solid tumor such as melanoma, head and neck, liver or kidney cancer.

V gene TRBV7-2 combines with J gene TRBJ2-2, with 8 bases aligning to TRBD2. Germline lookup yields CDR1 SGHTA and CDR2 FQGNSA. CDR3 length equals 17 residues. V trimming: 5 bases; J trimming: 4 bases; junction bases outside the gene matches: 12. In DNA, the CDR3 is TGTGCCAGCAGCCCGGGCGGGGGGCGCAGGGGCACCGGGGAGCTGTTTTTT. Its protein product is CASSPGGGRRGTGELFF.

The rearrangement uses TRBV11-3 and TRBJ2-7, with unresolved D. Germline lookup yields CDR1 SGHNT and CDR2 YENEEA. The CDR3 has 13 amino acids. Trimming stripped 1 base from V and 0 bases from J, with 4 bases between. The CDR3 DNA reads as TGTGCCAGCAGCTTAGGTGCCTCCTACGAGCAGTACTTC. This gives the protein CASSLGASYEQYF.

The V call is TRBV15, the J call TRBJ2-5; D not certain. This CDR3 contains 13 residues. V lost 0 bases and J 7 bases, leaving 9 bases between the germline ends. CDR1 and CDR2 from the germline V gene are LNHNV and YYDKDF (reference sequence). CDR3 sequence: CATSRDLKGTQYF. The CDR3, as DNA: TGTGCCACCAGCAGAGACCTGAAGGGGACCCAGTACTTC.

The chain links TRBV7-2 to TRBJ2-1, with 7 bases that match TRBD2. From germline, CDR1 is SGHTA and CDR2 FQGNSA. The CDR3 has 14 amino acids. V lost 1 base and J lost 6; bases outside the gene matches: 3. As DNA, the CDR3 is TGTGCCAGCAGCTTAGGGACTAGTGGCAATGAGCAGTTCTTC. Protein product: CASSLGTSGNEQFF.

This sequence joins TRBV28 and TRBJ1-2, with D uncertain. Per the germline V gene, CDR1 is MDHEN and CDR2 is SYDVKM. Trimming took off 7 bases at V and 0 bases at J, with 12 bases between the two ends. The CDR3 has 14 residues. DNA for the CDR3: TGTGCCAGCACCGAGGGAGTAGCTAACTATGGCTACACCTTC. The encoded protein is CASTEGVANYGYTF.

This chain connects TRBV5-1 to TRBJ2-5; 9 bases map to TRBD2. The CDR3 runs 16 residues. V dropped 6 bases and J dropped 1; count of bases not matched to a gene: 10. Germline CDR1 is SGHRS and CDR2 is YFSETQ. The CDR3 here is CASMRAGGTSQETQYF. CDR3 bases: TGCGCCAGCATGCGTGCGGGGGGGACCTCCCAAGAGACCCAGTACTTC.

This clone was seen more than once but under ten times. The chain combines TRBV30 with TRBJ1-2; 8 positions agree with TRBD1. The germline gives CDR1 GTSNPN, CDR2 SVGIG (reference sequence). The length of the CDR3 is 13 residues. V lost 6 bases, J lost 1 base, and 4 bases stayed unmatched. CDR3 sequence: CACTGGLNYGYTF. The CDR3 bases are TGTGCCTGCACAGGGGGGCTTAACTATGGCTACACCTTC.

This clone was seen a single time. The chain couples TRBV6-6 to TRBJ1-4, with TRBD1 matching 9 bases. Looked up from germline, CDR1 is MNHNY and CDR2 is SVGAGI (reference sequence). With V trimmed by 6 bases and J by 8 bases, 4 bases remained unmatched. This CDR3 region has 13 residues. CDR3 sequence (DNA): TGTGCCAGCAGAGGACAGGGGAGGGAAAAACTGTTTTTT. This gives the protein CASRGQGREKLFF.

V usage is TRBV28 and J usage is TRBJ1-1, with TRBD1 identical over 9 bases. The length of the CDR3 is 14 residues. V lost 6 bases to trimming and J lost 7 bases; unmatched junction nucleotides: 9. The germline V gene encodes CDR1 MDHEN and CDR2 SYDVKM. CDR3 bases: TGTGCCAGCAGACTTACAGGGGGCCGGATTGAAGCTTTCTTT. Encoded protein: CASRLTGGRIEAFF.

The rearrangement joins TRBV5-6 to TRBJ1-2, with D unclear. Germline V CDR1 and CDR2: SGHDT, YYEEEE. The CDR3 is 13 amino acids. The V gene lost 0 bases and the J gene lost 14 bases, with 17 bases spanning the gap. The chain's CDR3 is CASSLVLGPVGTF. CDR3 sequence (DNA): TGTGCCAGCAGCTTGGTTTTAGGGCCCGTGGGAACCTTC.

CDR3 bases: TGTGCCAGCAGCTTTAAGATGGGTCGAGGAAATGAAAAACTGTTTTTT. Its protein product is CASSFKMGRGNEKLFF. V is TRBV11-2 and J is TRBJ1-4; D remains unclear. Germline lookup yields CDR1 SGHAT and CDR2 FQNNGV. The CDR3 extends over 16 amino acids. V dropped 3 bases and J dropped 5 bases, with 16 bases sitting between them.

V usage is TRBV12-5 and J usage is TRBJ1-2; D is possibly TRBD1 (6 bases). CDR1 and CDR2 (germline): LGHNT, FRNRAP. The CDR3 runs 14 residues. The V and J ends lost 2 bases and 8 bases respectively, with 15 bases between them. The CDR3 DNA follows: TGTGCTAGTGGTTTGTCGGCAGGGGCAAGAGGCTACACCTTC. Translated, it gives CASGLSAGARGYTF.

J is TRBJ1-1 and V is TRBV28; maybe TRBD1 (5 bases). CDR1 MDHEN and CDR2 SYDVKM come from the germline V gene. V shed 4 bases and J shed 5 bases, with 17 bases lying between them. The CDR3 totals 15 residues. The CDR3 is CASSSGLAGFTEAFF. CDR3 DNA sequence: TGTGCCAGCAGTTCAGGGCTGGCAGGGTTTACTGAAGCTTTCTTT.

The gene calls are TRBV28 and TRBJ2-3; 9 positions agree with TRBD1. Germline V gene data show CDR1 as MDHEN and CDR2 as SYDVKM. Germline trimming cut 7 bases from V and 8 bases from J; bases unmatched to any gene: 4. There are 12 residues in the CDR3. CDR3 sequence reads: CASTPTGGTQYF. In DNA, the CDR3 is TGTGCCAGCACACCGACAGGGGGTACGCAGTATTTT.

The chain has TRBV6-5 and TRBJ1-2; D not certain. Trimming took off 0 bases at V and 7 bases at J, with 6 bases between the two ends. Germline loops: CDR1 MNHEY, CDR2 SVGAGI. The CDR3 runs to 12 residues. The CDR3 region is CASSYSGFGYTF. In DNA, the CDR3 is TGTGCCAGCAGTTACTCAGGGTTTGGCTACACCTTC.

The chain joins TRBV2 to TRBJ1-3; TRBD1 might be the D (5 bases). V dropped 10 bases and J dropped 4 bases, with 11 bases sitting between them. CDR1 SNHLY and CDR2 FYNNEI come from the germline V gene. The CDR3 is 12 residues long. CDR3 loop: CATKGAGNTIYF. For the CDR3, the DNA is TGTGCCACAAAAGGGGCCGGAAACACCATATATTTT. Full variable domain (remainder filled in from reference TRBV2 and TRBJ1-3): EPEVTQTPSHQVTQMGQEVILRCVPISNHLYFYWYRQILGQKVEFLVSFYNNEISEKSEIFDDQFSVERPDGSNFTLKIRSTKLEDSAMYFCATKGAGNTIYFGEGSWLTVV.

The chain couples TRBV5-1 to TRBJ2-6; a possible D gene is TRBD1 (5 bases). This CDR3 comprises 15 residues. The germline CDR1 and CDR2 sequences are SGHRS and YFSETQ. V lost 4 bases and J 2 bases, leaving 10 bases between the germline ends. The chain's CDR3 is CASSPAGTGANVLTF. The DNA for the CDR3 is TGCGCCAGCAGCCCGGCAGGGACTGGGGCCAACGTCCTGACTTTC.

The CDR3 coding sequence is TGTGCCAGTAGTGGGGGAGGACTAGCGGAATACGAGCAGTACTTC. Protein: CASSGGGLAEYEQYF. The V gene is TRBV19, the J gene TRBJ2-7; 10 bases agree with TRBD2. J was trimmed by 4 bases and V by 5 bases; bases with no gene match: 8. The CDR3 length is 15 residues. Germline V gene sequence: CDR1 LNHDA, CDR2 SQIVND (reference sequence).

The chain is built from TRBV30 and TRBJ1-3, with D tentatively TRBD1 (5 bases). This CDR3 contains 13 residues. V lost 2 bases, J lost 2 bases, and 7 bases lay in between. Germline-derived CDR1 and CDR2 are GTSNPN and SVGIG (reference sequence). The CDR3 sequence is CAWSPGPGNTIYF. CDR3 DNA sequence: TGTGCCTGGAGTCCGGGACCTGGAAACACCATATATTTT. Combining the CDR3 with reference TRBV30 and TRBJ1-3 gives the whole variable domain SQTIHQWPATLVQPVGSPLSLECTVEGTSNPNLYWYRQAAGRGLQLLFYSVGIGQISSEVPQNLSASRPQDRQFILSSKKLLLSDSGFYLCAWSPGPGNTIYFGEGSWLTVV.

The chain joins TRBV19 to TRBJ1-3, with TRBD1 as a possible D gene (5 bases). Trimming took 11 bases from V and 2 from J, leaving 13 bases between them. Germline lookup yields CDR1 LNHDA and CDR2 SQIVND (reference sequence). CDR3 length: 13 residues. Here the CDR3 DNA reads TGTGCCCGAGTTTGGGGGACTGGAAACACCATATATTTT. Protein: CARVWGTGNTIYF.

The chain carries TRBV28 and TRBJ1-5; D may be TRBD1 (5 bases). Per germline, CDR1 MDHEN and CDR2 SYDVKM. The CDR3 length is 15 residues. Trimming cost V 8 bases and J 2 bases, with 16 bases left between them. The CDR3 DNA reads TGTGCCAGCGGACCCACAGGACGGGGCAATCAGCCCCAGCATTTT. Protein: CASGPTGRGNQPQHF.

This clone has just one count. This chain joins TRBV27 and TRBJ1-5; TRBD1 matches at 12 bases. V shed 3 bases, J shed 9 bases, and the junction held 3 bases outside the gene matches. Germline V gene sequence: CDR1 MNHEY, CDR2 SMNVEV (reference sequence). The CDR3 loop spans 14 amino acids. The CDR3 DNA reads TGTGCCAGCAGTTTCGGGACAGGGGGCTGGCCCCAGCATTTT. This encodes CASSFGTGGWPQHF.

The chain uses TRBV5-1 and TRBJ2-1, with D unclear. The CDR3 is 15 residues long. In germline, CDR1 is SGHRS, CDR2 YFSETQ. With 0 bases removed from V and 2 bases from J, the gap between germline ends came to 9 bases. CDR3: CASSLVTTPYNEQFF. DNA for the CDR3: TGCGCCAGCAGCTTGGTGACGACTCCCTACAATGAGCAGTTCTTC.

The rearrangement joins TRBV19 to TRBJ1-5; no reliable D call. V was clipped by 2 bases and J by 2 bases, with 4 bases between them. The CDR3 has 13 amino acids. Germline lookup yields CDR1 LNHDA and CDR2 SQIVND (reference sequence). Here the CDR3 reads CASSIRGNQPQHF. In DNA form, the CDR3 reads TGTGCCAGTAGTATACGGGGCAATCAGCCCCAGCATTTT.

This rearrangement joins TRBV19 to TRBJ2-1, with 13 bases identical to TRBD2. The CDR3 loop spans 14 amino acids. Unmatched junction bases numbered 4, after V lost 6 bases and J lost 8 bases. The germline V gene has CDR1 LNHDA and CDR2 SQIVND (reference sequence). For the CDR3, the DNA is TGTGCCAGTAGCTGGACTAGCGGGAGTGATGAGCAGTTCTTC. Translation: CASSWTSGSDEQFF. Supplemented by reference TRBV19 and TRBJ2-1, the full variable domain reads DGGITQSPKYLFRKEGQNVTLSCEQNLNHDAMYWYRQDPGQGLRLIYYSQIVNDFQKGDIAEGYSVSREKKESFPLTVTSAQKNPTAFYLCASSWTSGSDEQFFGPGTRLTVL.

The chain recombines TRBV28 with TRBJ2-7; the D call may be TRBD1 or TRBD2 (5 bases each). Trimming took off 6 bases at V and 2 bases at J, with 17 bases between the two ends. This CDR3 spans 15 amino acids. Germline V gene lookup returns CDR1 MDHEN and CDR2 SYDVKM. The DNA for the CDR3 is TGTGCCAGCAGCTCCCCGGGAAGGGGTACCTACGAGCAGTACGTC. It translates to CASSSPGRGTYEQYV.